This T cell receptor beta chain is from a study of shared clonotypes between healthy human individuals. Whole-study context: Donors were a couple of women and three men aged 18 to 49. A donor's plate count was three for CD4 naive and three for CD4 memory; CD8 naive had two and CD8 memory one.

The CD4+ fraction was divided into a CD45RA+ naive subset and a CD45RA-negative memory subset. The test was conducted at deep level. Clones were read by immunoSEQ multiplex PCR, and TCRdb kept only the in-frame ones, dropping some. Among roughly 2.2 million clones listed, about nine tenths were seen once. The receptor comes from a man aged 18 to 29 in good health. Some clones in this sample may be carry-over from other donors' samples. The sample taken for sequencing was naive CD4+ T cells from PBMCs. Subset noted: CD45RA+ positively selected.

CDR3 bases: TGTGCCTGGAACCGCTGGACTAGCGGGAGTGGGGAGACCCAGTACTTC. It codes for CAWNRWTSGSGETQYF. The V and J genes are TRBV30 and TRBJ2-5; 13 nucleotides match TRBD2. The CDR3 length is 16 residues. Unmatched junction bases numbered 10, after V lost 4 bases and J lost 5 bases. CDR1 GTSNPN and CDR2 SVGIG come from the germline V gene (reference sequence).